These 32 T cell receptor beta chains came from one sample sequenced in a study of radiotherapy plus CTLA-4 blockade in lung cancer. Repertoires were generated with immunoSEQ multiplex PCR, while TCRdb's copy carries only in-frame clones and drops some. This table has about 72,000 clones, around four fifths appearing once. The starting material was peripheral blood, obtained from a patient treated with radiotherapy plus ipilimumab. These receptor sequences come from a human donor with non-small cell lung cancer who had a partial response to radiotherapy plus ipilimumab.

This clone was observed once. This sequence joins TRBV6-5 and TRBJ1-6; D may be TRBD1 (6 bases). CDR1 is MNHEY and CDR2 is SVGAGI in the germline V gene. This CDR3 comprises 14 residues. V was cut by 6 bases and J by 7 bases, with 13 bases left in between. CDR3 in amino acids: CASRVNRENSPLHF. CDR3 DNA sequence: TGTGCCAGCAGGGTGAACAGGGAGAATTCACCCCTCCACTTT.

This clone was seen only a few times. The V gene is TRBV29-1, the J gene TRBJ2-3, with 15 bases fitting TRBD2. The CDR3 totals 14 residues. The V segment lost 4 bases and the J segment 8 bases; nucleotides outside the gene matches: 4. Germline V gene sequence: CDR1 SQVTM, CDR2 ANQGSEA. CDR3 bases: TGCAGCGTTGGGACTAGCGGGGGGGCAGGTACGCAGTATTTT. Translation gives CSVGTSGGAGTQYF.

This chain links TRBV5-1 with TRBJ2-7; TRBD1 is a possible D gene (6 bases). The germline V gene has CDR1 SGHRS and CDR2 YFSETQ. Trimming stripped 4 bases from V and 4 bases from J, with 12 bases between. The CDR3 covers 13 residues. The DNA for the CDR3 is TGCGCCAGCAGCGACGGACAGCCTTACGAGCAGTACTTC. Protein product: CASSDGQPYEQYF.

The chain couples TRBV19 to TRBJ2-7, with TRBD1 matching 7 bases. From germline, CDR1 is LNHDA and CDR2 SQIVND (reference sequence). V trimming: 4 bases; J trimming: 2 bases; junction bases outside the gene matches: 11. The CDR3 has 16 residues. CDR3 sequence (DNA): TGTGCCAGTAGTACCGACTTGACAGGGCGGCCCTACGAGCAGTACTTC. Translating gives CASSTDLTGRPYEQYF. The full variable domain, with the rest looked up from reference TRBV19 and TRBJ2-7, is DGGITQSPKYLFRKEGQNVTLSCEQNLNHDAMYWYRQDPGQGLRLIYYSQIVNDFQKGDIAEGYSVSREKKESFPLTVTSAQKNPTAFYLCASSTDLTGRPYEQYFGPGTRLTVT.

V and J are TRBV4-1 and TRBJ1-5; D gene unclear. This CDR3 has 14 residues. Germline V gene data show CDR1 as MGHRA and CDR2 as YSYEKL. V was cut by 0 bases and J by 5 bases, with 8 bases left in between. The CDR3 region has the DNA TGCGCCAGCAGCCAAGATCTGGAGTATCAGCCCCAGCATTTT. This codes for CASSQDLEYQPQHF.

This sequence joins TRBV5-4 and TRBJ2-7; D may be TRBD2 (7 bases). The germline V gene has CDR1 SGHNT and CDR2 YYREEE (reference sequence). The V and J ends lost 0 bases and 3 bases respectively, with 13 bases between them. The CDR3 is 15 residues long. In DNA form, the CDR3 reads TGTGCCAGCAGCTTGGGGGGGGCTAGCGGCTACGAGCAGTACTTC. Translated, it gives CASSLGGASGYEQYF.

This clone was found a few times. The chain uses TRBV5-1 and TRBJ2-7, with 9 bases matching TRBD1. The CDR3 contains 13 residues. Germline V gene lookup returns CDR1 SGHRS and CDR2 YFSETQ. With 1 base clipped from V and 6 bases from J, the junction kept 2 bases outside the gene matches. The CDR3 DNA reads TGCGCCAGCAGCTTGTCGACAGGGGGCGAGCAGTACTTC. Translated, it gives CASSLSTGGEQYF.

The CDR3 nucleotides read TGTGCCATCAGTCACCAGGGGCCCGCAACTAATGAAAAACTGTTTTTT. It codes for CAISHQGPATNEKLFF. The chain recombines TRBV10-3 with TRBJ1-4; possible D gene TRBD1, 6 bases. The V and J ends lost 5 bases and 0 bases respectively, with 13 bases between them. The CDR3 is 16 amino acids. From germline, CDR1 is ENHRY and CDR2 SYGVKD.

This rearrangement joins TRBV7-9 to TRBJ2-5; 7 nucleotides line up with TRBD1. Germline trimming cut 5 bases from V and 3 bases from J; bases unmatched to any gene: 15. Germline V gives CDR1 SEHNR, CDR2 FQNEAQ (reference sequence). CDR3 length: 17 amino acids. CDR3 coding DNA: TGTGCCAGCAGCACCCGAGTTGCCGGGACAGAAAAAGAGACCCAGTACTTC. Its protein is CASSTRVAGTEKETQYF.

The chain uses TRBV28 and TRBJ1-2; D unclear. This CDR3 comprises 12 residues. The germline gives CDR1 MDHEN, CDR2 SYDVKM. V shed 8 bases and J shed 5 bases, with 12 bases lying between them. The CDR3: CASGLEGYGYTF. The CDR3 coding sequence is TGTGCCAGCGGGCTTGAAGGTTATGGCTACACCTTC.

The chain has TRBV5-1 and TRBJ2-3; possibly TRBD1 for D (6 bases). CDR1 SGHRS and CDR2 YFSETQ come from the germline V gene. The CDR3 is 14 residues long. Deletions cut 5 bases from V and 8 bases from J, with 18 bases between. The CDR3 loop reads CASSEDSSAVTQYF. DNA of the CDR3: TGCGCCAGCAGTGAGGACAGCTCCGCAGTTACGCAGTATTTT.

This clone was picked up one time. The chain's CDR3 is CASSGLKGHGGAPGTGELFF. CDR3 bases: TGTGCCAGCAGCGGCCTCAAAGGTCATGGCGGGGCGCCGGGCACCGGGGAGCTGTTTTTT. The chain couples TRBV9 to TRBJ2-2; D is possibly TRBD2 (6 bases). The CDR3 has 20 residues. Per the germline V gene, CDR1 is SGDLS and CDR2 is YYNGEE. V was trimmed by 3 bases and J by 4 bases, leaving 28 bases between them.

This rearrangement joins TRBV6-1 to TRBJ2-3, with D perhaps TRBD1 (6 bases). This CDR3 is built from 15 residues. Deletions cut 7 bases from V and 2 bases from J, with 16 bases between. The germline CDR1 and CDR2 sequences are MNHNS and SASEGT. The CDR3 is CASKLQGTATDTQYF. In DNA, the CDR3 is TGTGCCAGCAAACTACAGGGAACCGCCACAGATACGCAGTATTTT.

CDR3 residues: CAGGNTGELFF. The CDR3 bases are TGCGCCGGCGGGAACACCGGGGAGCTGTTTTTT. V gene TRBV10-1 combines with J gene TRBJ2-2; D gene unclear. CDR3 size: 11 residues. V was shortened by 11 bases and J by 1 base, with 5 bases between the two germline ends. Per germline, CDR1 WNHNN and CDR2 SYGVQD (reference sequence).

The chain links TRBV7-9 to TRBJ1-4, with 7 nucleotides matching TRBD1. Germline CDR1 is SEHNR and CDR2 is FQNEAQ (reference sequence). The V gene end was trimmed by 1 base and the J gene end by 8 bases; junction bases not matched to a gene: 7. The CDR3 has 15 residues. The CDR3 spells CASSLGSGGKEKLFF. As DNA, the CDR3 is TGTGCCAGCAGCTTAGGATCAGGGGGAAAGGAAAAACTGTTTTTT.

This clone is a singleton in its sample. The chain uses TRBV28 and TRBJ1-2; 7 nucleotides align to TRBD1. The germline CDR1 and CDR2 sequences are MDHEN and SYDVKM. The length of the CDR3 is 16 residues. The V gene end was trimmed by 1 base and the J gene end by 3 bases; junction bases not matched to a gene: 8. The CDR3 region has the DNA TGTGCCAGCAGTTTATATGGAGGGGGCGCCGACTATGGCTACACCTTC. Protein: CASSLYGGGADYGYTF.

The gene calls are TRBV4-2 and TRBJ1-2; 8 nucleotides align to TRBD1. This CDR3 has 13 residues. J was trimmed by 7 bases and V by 0 bases; bases with no gene match: 1. Germline V gives CDR1 LGHNA, CDR2 YNFKEQ. The CDR3 DNA reads TGTGCCAGCAGCCAAGAAACAGGGGGTGGCTACACCTTC. This sequence encodes CASSQETGGGYTF.

In this sample, this clone turned up a few times. The rearrangement joins TRBV2 to TRBJ1-5; 7 nucleotides match TRBD1. The CDR3 totals 13 residues. Germline CDR1 SNHLY, CDR2 FYNNEI. V was clipped by 11 bases and J by 7 bases; unmatched bases: 11. This chain's CDR3 is CASRQGEGQPQHF. The CDR3, as DNA: TGTGCCTCTAGACAGGGAGAGGGACAGCCCCAGCATTTT.

The genes are TRBV19 and TRBJ1-5; D is possibly TRBD1 (5 bases). This CDR3 is 14 amino acids long. The V gene lost 3 bases and the J gene lost 6 bases, with 12 bases spanning the gap. Germline V gene sequence: CDR1 LNHDA, CDR2 SQIVND (reference sequence). The CDR3: CASSIEGRVQPQHF. The CDR3 DNA sequence: TGTGCCAGTAGTATTGAGGGGAGGGTTCAGCCCCAGCATTTT.

This rearrangement joins TRBV11-3 to TRBJ2-2, with D possibly TRBD2 on 5 matching bases. Germline lookup yields CDR1 SGHNT and CDR2 YENEEA. The CDR3 has 15 residues. V shed 2 bases and J shed 3 bases, with 10 bases lying between them. The CDR3 nucleotides are TGTGCCAGCAGCTTAACCACGCGGGACACCGGGGAGCTGTTTTTT. Translation gives CASSLTTRDTGELFF.

The chain couples TRBV2 to TRBJ2-5; D is possibly TRBD1 (5 bases). The ends were cut back, 6 bases at V and 5 bases at J, with 25 bases in the middle. CDR3 length equals 17 residues. Germline assignment: CDR1 SNHLY and CDR2 FYNNEI. The CDR3 sequence: CASSQILQGSIRETQYF. The CDR3 DNA reads as TGTGCCAGCAGCCAAATCCTTCAGGGCAGCATTCGGGAGACCCAGTACTTC.

The CDR3 here is CASSPRNNSPLHF. In DNA form, the CDR3 reads TGTGCCAGCAGTCCTAGGAACAATTCACCCCTCCACTTT. V and J are TRBV6-1 and TRBJ1-6; D is unclear. CDR1 and CDR2 (germline): MNHNS, SASEGT. Trimming took 5 bases from V and 7 from J, leaving 9 bases between them. The CDR3 consists of 13 residues.

V gene TRBV18 combines with J gene TRBJ2-7; 7 bases align to TRBD1. Germline CDR1 and CDR2: KGHSH and LQKENI. This CDR3 comprises 15 residues. V shed 3 bases and J 0 bases; nucleotides not matched to a gene: 5. The CDR3 region is CASSPTGAPSYEQYF. The CDR3 bases are TGTGCCAGCTCACCCACAGGGGCCCCCTCCTACGAGCAGTACTTC. Using reference TRBV18 and TRBJ2-7 for the parts outside the CDR3, the full variable domain is NAGVMQNPRHLVRRRGQEARLRCSPMKGHSHVYWYRQLPEEGLKFMVYLQKENIIDESGMPKERFSAEFPKEGPSILRIQQVVRGDSAAYFCASSPTGAPSYEQYFGPGTRLTVT.

This chain links TRBV5-1 with TRBJ2-3; D gene unclear. Germline CDR1 reads SGHRS; CDR2 reads YFSETQ. V lost 4 bases to trimming and J lost 0 bases, with 9 bases between them. The CDR3 extends over 14 amino acids. DNA for the CDR3: TGCGCCAGCAGCCTAGGCGGAAGCACAGATACGCAGTATTTT. It encodes CASSLGGSTDTQYF.

This chain connects TRBV4-1 to TRBJ2-7, with TRBD2 matching 10 bases. Germline-derived CDR1 and CDR2 are MGHRA and YSYEKL. With V trimmed by 0 bases and J by 2 bases, 10 bases remained unmatched. The CDR3 extends over 18 amino acids. The CDR3 DNA sequence: TGCGCCAGCAGCCAAGAGGGTACCCTAGCGGGAGAAGCCTACGAGCAGTACTTC. Protein sequence: CASSQEGTLAGEAYEQYF.

The chain combines TRBV6-1 with TRBJ2-6, with D uncertain. The germline CDR1 and CDR2 sequences are MNHNS and SASEGT. There are 14 residues in the CDR3. V shed 3 bases and J shed 1 base, with 4 bases lying between them. CDR3: CASSDPSGANVLTF. CDR3 bases: TGTGCCAGCAGTGACCCTTCTGGGGCCAACGTCCTGACTTTC.

V and J are TRBV6-5 and TRBJ2-3; 7 positions match TRBD2. This CDR3 is built from 14 residues. Trimming removed 6 bases from V and 14 bases from J; junction bases left unmatched: 17. CDR1 is MNHEY and CDR2 is SVGAGI in the germline V gene. The DNA of the CDR3 is TGTGCCAGCAGGGCGGATTCCCTGACGGGACTAACGTATTTT. As protein: CASRADSLTGLTYF.

J is TRBJ1-3 and V is TRBV28, with TRBD1 matching 7 bases. Germline trimming cut 5 bases from V and 0 bases from J; bases unmatched to any gene: 4. Germline assignment: CDR1 MDHEN and CDR2 SYDVKM. The CDR3 runs 15 residues. DNA of the CDR3: TGTGCCAGCAGTCTGACAGGGATCTCTGGAAACACCATATATTTT. This encodes CASSLTGISGNTIYF.

V usage is TRBV5-1 and J usage is TRBJ2-5, with 10 nucleotides matching TRBD1. The DNA end is a closer match to TRBJ2-7, so the J assignment may be wrong. CDR1 and CDR2 from the germline V gene are SGHRS and YFSETQ. CDR3 length: 15 residues. The CDR3 coding sequence is TGCGCCAGCAGCTCAAGACAGGGGGCCTCCTACGAGCAGTACTTC. Translating it yields CASSSRQGASYEQYF.

The CDR3 region is CASSLSLRSEDPYNSPLHF. CDR3 DNA sequence: TGTGCCAGCAGTTTATCTCTAAGGTCGGAGGACCCTTATAATTCACCCCTCCACTTT. The chain combines TRBV28 with TRBJ1-6; D is unresolved. V lost 1 base and J lost 4, with 20 bases in between. The CDR3 extends over 19 amino acids. CDR1 is MDHEN and CDR2 is SYDVKM in the germline V gene.

The chain has TRBV7-2 and TRBJ2-2; 10 bases line up with TRBD2. Unmatched junction bases numbered 11, after V lost 5 bases and J lost 5 bases. There are 17 residues in the CDR3. Germline V gives CDR1 SGHTA, CDR2 FQGNSA. The CDR3 nucleotides read TGTGCCAGCAGCATCGTTAGTGTGACTAGCGGGACCGGGGAGCTGTTTTTT. This codes for CASSIVSVTSGTGELFF.

The chain carries TRBV6-5 and TRBJ1-1, with a weak D call TRBD1 (5 bases). This CDR3 spans 14 amino acids. Trimming left V 4 bases short and J 4 bases short, with 13 bases between. CDR1 MNHEY and CDR2 SVGAGI come from the germline V gene. CDR3 in amino acids: CASSSPTVGTEAFF. CDR3 bases: TGTGCCAGCAGTTCCCCGACAGTCGGCACTGAAGCTTTCTTT.